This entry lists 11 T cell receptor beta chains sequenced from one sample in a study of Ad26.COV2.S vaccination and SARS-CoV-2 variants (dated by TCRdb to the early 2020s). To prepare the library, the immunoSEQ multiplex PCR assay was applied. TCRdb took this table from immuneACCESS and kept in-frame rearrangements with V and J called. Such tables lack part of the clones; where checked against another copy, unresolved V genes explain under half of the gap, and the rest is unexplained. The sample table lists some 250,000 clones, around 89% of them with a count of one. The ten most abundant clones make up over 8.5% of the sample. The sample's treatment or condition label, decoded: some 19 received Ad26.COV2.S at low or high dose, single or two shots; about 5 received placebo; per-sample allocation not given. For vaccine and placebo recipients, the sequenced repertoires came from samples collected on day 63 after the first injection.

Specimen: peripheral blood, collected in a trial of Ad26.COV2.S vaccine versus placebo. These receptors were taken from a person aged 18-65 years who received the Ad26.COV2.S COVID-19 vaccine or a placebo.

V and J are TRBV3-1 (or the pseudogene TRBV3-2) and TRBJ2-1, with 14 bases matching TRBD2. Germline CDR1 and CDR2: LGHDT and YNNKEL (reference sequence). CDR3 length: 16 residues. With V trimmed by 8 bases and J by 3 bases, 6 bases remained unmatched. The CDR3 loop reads CASAWGTSGGYNEQFF. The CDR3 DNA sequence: TGTGCCAGCGCCTGGGGGACTAGCGGGGGCTACAATGAGCAGTTCTTC.

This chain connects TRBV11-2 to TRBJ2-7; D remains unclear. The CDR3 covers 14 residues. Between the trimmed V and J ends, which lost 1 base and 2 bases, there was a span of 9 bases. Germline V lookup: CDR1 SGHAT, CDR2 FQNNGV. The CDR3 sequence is CASSLGTATYEQYF. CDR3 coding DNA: TGTGCCAGCAGCTTAGGGACGGCAACCTACGAGCAGTACTTC.

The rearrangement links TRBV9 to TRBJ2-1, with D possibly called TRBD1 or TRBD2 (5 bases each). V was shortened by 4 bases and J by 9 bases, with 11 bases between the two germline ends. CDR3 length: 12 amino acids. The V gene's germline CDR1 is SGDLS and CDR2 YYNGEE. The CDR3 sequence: CASSSLGGEQFF. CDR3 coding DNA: TGTGCCAGCAGCTCTCTTGGGGGTGAGCAGTTCTTC. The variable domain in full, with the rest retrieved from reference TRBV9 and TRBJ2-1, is DSGVTQTPKHLITATGQRVTLRCSPRSGDLSVYWYQQSLDQGLQFLIQYYNGEERAKGNILERFSAQQFPDLHSELNLSSLELGDSALYFCASSSLGGEQFFGPGTRLTVL.

CDR3 DNA sequence: TGCGCCAGCAGCCCCTGGACAGGGATCAACACTGAAGCTTTCTTT. Translated: CASSPWTGINTEAFF. V usage is TRBV5-1 and J usage is TRBJ1-1; 8 nucleotides align to TRBD1. The germline gives CDR1 SGHRS, CDR2 YFSETQ. Trimming cost V 4 bases and J 2 bases; bases outside gene matches: 7. There are 15 residues in the CDR3.

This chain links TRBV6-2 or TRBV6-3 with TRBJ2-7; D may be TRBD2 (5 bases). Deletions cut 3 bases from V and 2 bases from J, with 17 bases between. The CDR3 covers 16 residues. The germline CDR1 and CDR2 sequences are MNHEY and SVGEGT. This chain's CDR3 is CASSYHVGTEAYEQYF. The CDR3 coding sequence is TGTGCCAGCAGTTATCACGTAGGCACGGAGGCCTACGAGCAGTACTTC.

CDR3 bases: TGTGCCAGCAGCCCTCGGGACATTCCGCCCTACGAGCAGTACTTC. Translation gives CASSPRDIPPYEQYF. This chain uses TRBV7-3 with TRBJ2-7; TRBD1 might be the D (6 bases). The CDR3 spans 15 residues. The germline gives CDR1 SGHTA, CDR2 FQGTGA. V was clipped by 5 bases and J by 2 bases, with 16 bases between them.

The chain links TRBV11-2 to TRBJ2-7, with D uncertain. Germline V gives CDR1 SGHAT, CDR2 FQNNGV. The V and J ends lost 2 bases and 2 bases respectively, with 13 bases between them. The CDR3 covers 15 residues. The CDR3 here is CASSLFGNFPYEQYF. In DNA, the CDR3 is TGTGCCAGCAGCTTATTTGGGAATTTCCCCTACGAGCAGTACTTC.

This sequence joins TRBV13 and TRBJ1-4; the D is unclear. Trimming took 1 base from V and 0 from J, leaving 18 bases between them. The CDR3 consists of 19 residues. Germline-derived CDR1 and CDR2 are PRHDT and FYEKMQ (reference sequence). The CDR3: CASSLALRQKTATNEKLFF. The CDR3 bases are TGTGCCAGCAGCTTAGCCCTCCGGCAGAAAACTGCAACTAATGAAAAACTGTTTTTT.

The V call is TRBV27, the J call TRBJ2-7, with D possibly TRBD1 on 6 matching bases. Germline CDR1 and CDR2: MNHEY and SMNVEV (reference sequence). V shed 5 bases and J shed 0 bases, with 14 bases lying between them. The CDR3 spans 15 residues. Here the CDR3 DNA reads TGTGCCAGCAGTGCGGACAGTTTCCCCTCCTACGAGCAGTACTTC. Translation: CASSADSFPSYEQYF.

As DNA, the CDR3 is TGTGCCAGCAGCCCCCGGGGGGATCAGGAGACCCAGTACTTC. Residues: CASSPRGDQETQYF. The chain is built from TRBV13 and TRBJ2-5; 7 bases agree with TRBD2. With 5 bases clipped from V and 5 bases from J, the junction kept 8 bases outside the gene matches. CDR1 is PRHDT and CDR2 is FYEKMQ in the germline V gene (reference sequence). This CDR3 has 14 residues. Looking up the rest from reference TRBV13 and TRBJ2-5 gives the full variable domain: AAGVIQSPRHLIKEKRETATLKCYPIPRHDTVYWYQQGPGQDPQFLISFYEKMQSDKGSIPDRFSAQQFSDYHSELNMSSLELGDSALYFCASSPRGDQETQYFGPGTRLLVL.

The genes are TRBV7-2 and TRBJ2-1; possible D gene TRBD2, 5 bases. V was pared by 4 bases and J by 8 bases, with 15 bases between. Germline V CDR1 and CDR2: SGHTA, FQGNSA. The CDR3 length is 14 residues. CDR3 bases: TGTGCCAGCAGCTCCGGACTCCCCAGCCATGAGCAGTTCTTC. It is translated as CASSSGLPSHEQFF.